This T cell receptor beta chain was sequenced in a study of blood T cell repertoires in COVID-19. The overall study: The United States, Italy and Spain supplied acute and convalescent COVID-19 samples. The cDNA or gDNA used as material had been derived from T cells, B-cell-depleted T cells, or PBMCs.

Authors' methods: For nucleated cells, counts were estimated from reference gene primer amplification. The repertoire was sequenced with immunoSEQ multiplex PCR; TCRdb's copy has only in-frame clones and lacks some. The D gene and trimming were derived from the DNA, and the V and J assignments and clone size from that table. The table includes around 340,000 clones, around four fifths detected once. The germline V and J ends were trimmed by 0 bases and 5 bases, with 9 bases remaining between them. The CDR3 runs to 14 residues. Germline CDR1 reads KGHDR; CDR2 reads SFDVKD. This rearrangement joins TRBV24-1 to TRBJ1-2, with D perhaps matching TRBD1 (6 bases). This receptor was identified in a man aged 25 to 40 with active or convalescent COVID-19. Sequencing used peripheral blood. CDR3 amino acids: CATSDLAGEYGYTF. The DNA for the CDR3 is TGTGCCACCAGTGATTTGGCAGGGGAGTATGGCTACACCTTC.